This T cell receptor beta chain was retrieved from a study of blood T cell repertoires in COVID-19. As for the study in general: Nucleic acid was either cDNA or gDNA, and it came from T cells, B-cell-depleted T cells, or PBMCs.

Original data processing: Researchers report that nucleated cell counts were estimated from reference gene primer amplification. Measured with immunoSEQ multiplex PCR; TCRdb has only the in-frame clones, and not every one. The DNA was the basis for D and trimming; V, J and clone size are from that table. The sample contains roughly 280,000 clones, around 90% of which appear only once. The CDR3 has 16 amino acids. The V segment lost 1 base and the J segment 11 bases; nucleotides outside the gene matches: 15. Germline CDR1 reads LGHDT; CDR2 reads YNNKEL (reference sequence). Sample: peripheral blood. V gene TRBV3-1 (or the pseudogene TRBV3-2) combines with J gene TRBJ1-1; 8 nucleotides agree with TRBD1. The source of this sequence is a man between 50 and 59 years old with acute or convalescent COVID-19. The CDR3 sequence: CASSQAGRDRLVGAFF. The CDR3 DNA follows: TGTGCCAGCAGCCAAGCGGGCCGGGACAGGCTAGTTGGGGCTTTCTTT.